Shown below are 19 T cell receptor beta chains from a single sample sequenced in a study of Graves' ophthalmopathy and Graves' hyperthyroidism. The sequenced template was RNA, covering the TCR beta CDR3 region. HTBI primers primed a first-round RT-PCR, and a second-round multiplex PCR followed. TCRdb itself ran the multiplex PCR reads through MiXCR, one entry per CDR3 protein. The top ten clones hold approximately 6.5% of a sample with 600,000 to 650,000 distinct CDR3 sequences, roughly 20% of them seen once. The sequencing input was peripheral blood. The receptors here all came from a woman younger than 30 with stable Graves' hyperthyroidism. Some clones in this sample may be carry-over from other donors' samples.

This clonotype was seen many times. The rearrangement joins TRBV12-5 to TRBJ2-6; 12 nucleotides align to TRBD1. The CDR3 extends over 22 amino acids. CDR1 and CDR2 from the germline V gene are LGHNT and FRNRAP. V gave up 2 bases and J gave up 0 bases; unmatched junction bases: 14. The CDR3 protein is CASGLPPPGQGAPYSGANVLTF. CDR3 coding DNA: TGTGCTAGTGGTTTGCCCCCCCCGGGACAGGGGGCCCCGTACTCTGGGGCCAACGTCCTGACTTTC.

In its sample, this clonotype was seen many times. At one end the junction does not follow the germline gene, possibly because of a read error. The V call is TRBV5-1, the J call TRBJ2-7; 10 nucleotides agree with TRBD1. This CDR3 spans 14 amino acids. The germline gives CDR1 SGHRS, CDR2 YFSETQ. CDR3 loop: CASSARDRGYEQYF. Here the CDR3 DNA reads TGTGCCAGCAGCGCCCGGGACAGGGGTTACGAGCAGTACTTC.

Ten or more counts support this clonotype. The chain combines TRBV28 with TRBJ2-7, with a possible D match to TRBD1 (5 bases). Germline CDR1 MDHEN, CDR2 SYDVKM. The V end lost 7 bases, the J end lost 2 bases, and 12 bases lay between the germline ends. This CDR3 is built from 13 residues. The CDR3 reads CASTRPRAYEQYF. CDR3 nucleotide sequence: TGTGCCAGCACTCGCCCCAGGGCCTACGAGCAGTACTTC.

Only a few counts were recorded for this clonotype. This may stem from a read error, because a much larger clone lies one nucleotide away. As the CDR3 is not closed by the conserved phenylalanine or tryptophan, this likely results from a read error. This rearrangement joins TRBV12-3 or TRBV12-4 to TRBJ2-2; no clear D gene. This CDR3 has 12 amino acids. Trimming shortened V by 5 bases and J by 7 bases, and 8 bases separated the two germline ends. CDR3 DNA sequence: TGTGCCAGCAGTCGGGCCAACGGGGAGCTGTTTTTG. Its translation is CASSRANGELFL.

This clonotype was recorded at least ten times. This chain links TRBV10-1 with TRBJ2-5; the match to TRBD2 covers 11 bases. This CDR3 spans 16 amino acids. V was clipped by 0 bases and J by 5 bases; unmatched bases: 5. Germline CDR1 and CDR2: WNHNN and SYGVQD (reference sequence). CDR3: CASSESAASGGETQYF. The CDR3 bases are TGCGCCAGCAGTGAGTCGGCGGCTAGCGGGGGGGAGACCCAGTACTTC.

This clonotype occurred many times. The chain links TRBV20-1 to TRBJ2-2, with 11 bases aligning to TRBD2. The CDR3 runs to 20 residues. The junction had 19 bases not matched to a gene; V was cut back by 4 bases and J by 3 bases. Germline V gene sequence: CDR1 DFQATT, CDR2 SNEGSKA (reference sequence). CDR3 bases: TGCAGTGCTAACCCTCGCATTAGCGGGGGGGCCGGCGTCCACACCGGGGAGCTGTTTTTT. Its translation is CSANPRISGGAGVHTGELFF.

The table lists this clonotype with many counts. The V gene is TRBV19, the J gene TRBJ1-5; D call uncertain. Trimming removed 6 bases from V and 5 bases from J, with 14 bases in between. CDR1 and CDR2 from the germline V gene are LNHDA and SQIVND (reference sequence). The CDR3 has 14 amino acids. The DNA of the CDR3 is TGTGCCAGTAGCCAGACCACAAGCCATCAGCCCCAGCATTTT. Translation: CASSQTTSHQPQHF. Variable domain in full (rest from reference TRBV19 and TRBJ1-5): DGGITQSPKYLFRKEGQNVTLSCEQNLNHDAMYWYRQDPGQGLRLIYYSQIVNDFQKGDIAEGYSVSREKKESFPLTVTSAQKNPTAFYLCASSQTTSHQPQHFGDGTRLSIL.

As to this clonotype: Possible read error: a much larger clone is one base away. The V call is TRBV5-1, the J call TRBJ2-5, with 10 bases fitting TRBD2. This CDR3 contains 19 residues. Trimming took 3 bases from V and 2 from J; bases not matched to a gene: 16. From germline, CDR1 is SGHRS and CDR2 YFSETQ. CDR3 amino acids: CASSCPIHPSGRPQETQYF. In DNA form, the CDR3 reads TGCGCCAGCAGCTGTCCGATACATCCTAGCGGGAGACCTCAAGAGACCCAGTACTTC. Together with reference TRBV5-1 and TRBJ2-5, the CDR3 gives the full variable domain: KAGVTQTPRYLIKTRGQQVTLSCSPISGHRSVSWYQQTPGQGLQFLFEYFSETQRNKGNFPGRFSGRQFSNSRSEMNVSTLELGDSALYLCASSCPIHPSGRPQETQYFGPGTRLLVL.

This clonotype was recorded at least ten times. The chain recombines TRBV29-1 with TRBJ2-7; the D gene is possibly TRBD1 (5 bases). The V gene's germline CDR1 is SQVTM and CDR2 ANQGSEA. The CDR3 has 15 amino acids. Trimming took 2 bases from V and 3 from J, leaving 17 bases between them. The CDR3 sequence is CSVETSAGRYYEQYF. As DNA, the CDR3 is TGCAGCGTTGAAACATCGGCAGGGCGATACTACGAGCAGTACTTC.

This chain uses TRBV6-1 with TRBJ2-7; TRBD2 aligns across 7 bases. This CDR3 contains 14 residues. With V trimmed by 6 bases and J by 4 bases, 9 bases remained unmatched. Germline V gene data show CDR1 as MNHNS and CDR2 as SASEGT. The CDR3 here is CASRSSGAMYEQYF. CDR3 DNA: TGTGCCAGCAGAAGCAGCGGGGCGATGTACGAGCAGTACTTC.

This clonotype appeared many times. This rearrangement joins TRBV12-3 or TRBV12-4 to TRBJ2-7, with 9 bases that match TRBD1. Trimming removed 4 bases from V and 5 bases from J; junction bases left unmatched: 6. This CDR3 has 14 amino acids. The CDR3 sequence: CASSSGQGEHEQYF. The CDR3 bases are TGTGCCAGCAGTTCGGGACAGGGAGAACACGAGCAGTACTTC.

This clonotype was seen at least ten times. This chain joins TRBV18 and TRBJ1-5, with TRBD1 identical over 7 bases. Germline V gene lookup returns CDR1 KGHSH and CDR2 LQKENI. With V trimmed by 3 bases and J by 3 bases, 8 bases remained unmatched. This CDR3 comprises 16 residues. CDR3 in amino acids: CASSPSTGNNNQPQHF. The CDR3 DNA reads TGTGCCAGCTCACCTTCGACAGGGAACAACAATCAGCCCCAGCATTTT.

The chain recombines TRBV7-3 with TRBJ2-7, with D unclear. CDR1 and CDR2 from the germline V gene are SGHTA and FQGTGA. V was clipped by 1 base and J by 5 bases, with 12 bases between them. This CDR3 is built from 14 residues. This CDR3 is CASSLMGVSDEQYF. DNA of the CDR3: TGTGCCAGCAGCTTAATGGGTGTTTCCGACGAGCAGTACTTC.

In its sample, this clonotype was seen many times. This chain joins TRBV24-1 and TRBJ2-7, with a weak D call TRBD2 (5 bases). This CDR3 has 14 amino acids. The ends were cut back, 6 bases at V and 2 bases at J, with 13 bases in the middle. In germline, CDR1 is KGHDR, CDR2 SFDVKD. DNA for the CDR3: TGTGCCACCAGTAGTGAGCGGCCCCCCTACGAGCAGTACTTC. Amino acids: CATSSERPPYEQYF.

Ten or more counts support this clonotype. This chain connects TRBV11-3 to TRBJ1-1; D is ambiguous. V was trimmed by 4 bases and J by 1 base, leaving 4 bases between them. The germline V gene encodes CDR1 SGHNT and CDR2 YENEEA. This CDR3 has 12 amino acids. This CDR3 is CASSSRNTEAFF. CDR3 nucleotide sequence: TGTGCCAGCAGCTCCCGGAACACTGAAGCTTTCTTT.

V gene TRBV6-2 or TRBV6-3 combines with J gene TRBJ2-2; TRBD2 is a possible D gene (6 bases). V lost 0 bases, J lost 3 bases, and 14 bases lay in between. Germline values: CDR1 MNHEY, CDR2 SVGEGT. The CDR3 totals 17 residues. The CDR3 DNA reads TGTGCCAGCAGTTACTCATTTGGCGGCGGGGACACCGGGGAGCTGTTTTTT. Encoded protein: CASSYSFGGGDTGELFF.

This clonotype was counted only a few times. The chain uses TRBV20-1 and TRBJ1-1; 11 nucleotides align to TRBD1. This CDR3 is built from 14 residues. V lost 1 base to trimming and J lost 7 bases; unmatched junction nucleotides: 5. Germline CDR1 DFQATT, CDR2 SNEGSKA (reference sequence). CDR3: CSARGTGGLGEAFF. For the CDR3, the DNA is TGCAGTGCTAGAGGGACAGGGGGCTTGGGTGAAGCTTTCTTT.

In this sample, this clonotype turned up a few times. The rearrangement uses TRBV5-4 and TRBJ2-5; 11 nucleotides agree with TRBD1. CDR1 is SGHNT and CDR2 is YYREEE in the germline V gene (reference sequence). With V trimmed by 4 bases and J by 5 bases, 7 bases remained unmatched. The CDR3 sequence is 15 residues long. The CDR3: CASSLGGQGGETQYF. The CDR3 DNA reads as TGTGCCAGCAGCCTTGGGGGACAGGGGGGGGAGACCCAGTACTTC.

To note about this clonotype: A much larger clonotype is one base distant, so this may be a read error. The rearrangement uses TRBV7-2 and TRBJ2-7; D remains unclear. Trimming cost V 4 bases and J 3 bases, with 13 bases left between them. Looked up from germline, CDR1 is SGHTA and CDR2 is FQGNSA. This CDR3 is built from 14 residues. CDR3 in DNA: TGTGCCAGCAGCTCCAGAAGCGTAAGCTACGAGCAGTACTTC. It encodes CASSSRSVSYEQYF.